A selection of T cell receptor beta chains follows, all from one sample in a study of blood T cell repertoires in COVID-19. Assay used: immunoSEQ multiplex PCR; TCRdb lists only in-frame clones, some missing. This sample has about 200,000 clones, with roughly 84% found just once. Sequenced material: PBMCs or T cells enriched from blood (not recorded which). Every receptor here comes from a woman in her 30s who had been exposed to COVID-19. CDR3s include the opening cysteine and the closing phenylalanine or tryptophan. A D gene is named only where the DNA matches it firmly. Rows give clone size only sometimes, using once, few, many, or a class for an expanded clone.

V gene,clone size,D gene,CDR3 length,J gene,CDR3 DNA,CDR3 protein
TRBV19,few,TRBD2,18,TRBJ2-2,TGTGCCAGTAGTATAAGGACTAGCGGGTCTATTTTCACCGGGGAGCTGTTTTTT,CASSIRTSGSIFTGELFF
TRBV11-2,.,TRBD1,15,TRBJ2-7,TGTGCCAGCAGCCAGTCTCGGACAGGGCTCTACGAGCAGTACTTC,CASSQSRTGLYEQYF
TRBV2,.,TRBD1,13,TRBJ2-7,TGTGCCAGCAGTGTTAGACAGGGCGGGGAGCAGTACTTC,CASSVRQGGEQYF
TRBV7-2,.,.,14,TRBJ2-3,TGTGCCAGCAGCTTTACGAGGGCCACAGATACGCAGTATTTT,CASSFTRATDTQYF
TRBV9,.,TRBD2,14,TRBJ2-7,TGTGCCAGCAGCGCGCGGGGGGCCTCCTACGAGCAGTACTTC,CASSARGASYEQYF
TRBV9,.,TRBD1,18,TRBJ2-2,TGTGCCAGCAGCCCAACATGGACAGGGATCGGTCACACCGGGGAGCTGTTTTTT,CASSPTWTGIGHTGELFF
TRBV29-1,.,.,14,TRBJ2-7,TGCAGCGTTAGTGGGGGGACCTCAGTTGCCGAGCAGTACTTC,CSVSGGTSVAEQYF
TRBV5-1,.,.,16,TRBJ2-2,TGCGCCAGCAGTCCCACTCTTACAGGGTACACCGGGGAGCTGTTTTTT,CASSPTLTGYTGELFF
TRBV5-4,.,TRBD1,16,TRBJ1-1,TGTGCCAGCAGCTTGGTAAGACAGGGGGCGACCCCTGAAGCTTTCTTT,CASSLVRQGATPEAFF
TRBV6-5,.,TRBD1,14,TRBJ1-2,TGTGCCAGCAGTTACGCCAGACAGGGTGATGGCTACACCTTC,CASSYARQGDGYTF
TRBV12-5,.,TRBD2,15,TRBJ2-7,TGTGCTAGTGGTTTGGGGACTAGCGGGGGCTACGAGCAGTACTTC,CASGLGTSGGYEQYF
TRBV24-1,.,.,14,TRBJ1-1,TGTGCCACCAGTGATCCTTTCAGAAACACTGAAGCTTTCTTT,CATSDPFRNTEAFF
TRBV5-4,.,.,13,TRBJ1-2,TGTGCCAGCAGCTTGGTCCGAGACTATGGCTACACCTTC,CASSLVRDYGYTF
TRBV6-1,.,.,16,TRBJ1-2,TGTGCCAGCAGTGAAGCGCGGGCCTCGGGCGGTTATGGCTACACCTTC,CASSEARASGGYGYTF
TRBV19,.,TRBD2,14,TRBJ2-5,TGTGCCAGTACTAGCGGGGGGAGTTTAGAGACCCAGTACTTC,CASTSGGSLETQYF
TRBV11-2,.,TRBD1,13,TRBJ1-4,TGTGCCAGCAGCCGGACAGGAGGTGAAAAACTGTTTTTT,CASSRTGGEKLFF
TRBV2,many,TRBD1,16,TRBJ1-5,TGTGCCAGCAGTGAGAACAGGGGGCTAAGCAATCAGCCCCAGCATTTT,CASSENRGLSNQPQHF
TRBV5-1,.,.,14,TRBJ1-2,TGCGCCAGCAGCTTGGATACAGGGAACTATGGCTACACCTTC,CASSLDTGNYGYTF
TRBV19,.,TRBD1,15,TRBJ1-1,TGTGCCAGTATCGATTACAGGGGGCCCAACACTGAAGCTTTCTTT,CASIDYRGPNTEAFF
TRBV10-3,.,.,13,TRBJ1-2,TGTGCCATCAGTGGTGGGCAAGAGACCGGCTACACCTTC,CAISGGQETGYTF
TRBV12-3/TRBV12-4,.,.,12,TRBJ2-3,TGTGCCAGCAGTTCAGGGAAAGATACGCAGTATTTT,CASSSGKDTQYF
TRBV29-1,.,TRBD2,17,TRBJ2-1,TGCAGCGTGGAGGTTTCTAGCGGGGGAGTCGGTCTAAATGAGCAGTTCTTC,CSVEVSSGGVGLNEQFF
TRBV29-1,once,TRBD1,14,TRBJ2-7,TGCAGCGTTGCGTCTTGGGACAGGGAATACGAGCAGTACTTC,CSVASWDREYEQYF
TRBV29-1,.,TRBD1,16,TRBJ2-7,TGCAGCGTTGTGGGGCGGGACAGGCGAACATCCTACGAGCAGTACTTC,CSVVGRDRRTSYEQYF
TRBV9,.,TRBD1,16,TRBJ1-3,TGTGCCAGCAGCGCCGGGGACAGGGGGCCGGGAAACACCATATATTTT,CASSAGDRGPGNTIYF
TRBV12-5,once,.,15,TRBJ2-2,TGTGCTAGTGGCACCACACCCCTCTTCACCGGGGAGCTGTTTTTT,CASGTTPLFTGELFF
TRBV7-2,.,.,14,TRBJ1-4,TGTGCCAGCAGCTCGGACACTTTTAATGAAAAACTGTTTTTT,CASSSDTFNEKLFF
TRBV9,.,.,18,TRBJ2-2,TGTGCCAGCAGCGTCTCAACGACCGGGACATATAACACCGGGGAGCTGTTTTTT,CASSVSTTGTYNTGELFF
TRBV6-5,few,.,13,TRBJ1-6,TGTGCCAGCACCGCCAAACAGGAATCACCCCTCCACTTT,CASTAKQESPLHF
TRBV11-3,.,.,16,TRBJ1-5,TGTGCCAGCAGCTTAGAAGGGGGTAATAGCAATCAGCCCCAGCATTTT,CASSLEGGNSNQPQHF
TRBV6-2/TRBV6-3,.,TRBD1,14,TRBJ2-7,TGTGCCAGCAGTGGGACAGGCCTAGCGTACGAGCAGTACTTC,CASSGTGLAYEQYF
TRBV5-4,.,TRBD1,16,TRBJ1-1,TGTGCCAGCAGCATACCTAGCTCTACAGGGGGCTTTAAAGCTTTCTTT,CASSIPSSTGGFKAFF
TRBV7-9,.,TRBD1,15,TRBJ1-1,TGTGCCAGCAGCTTATGGGACAGGGACGACACTGAAGCTTTCTTT,CASSLWDRDDTEAFF
TRBV7-8,.,.,13,TRBJ2-4,TGTGCCAGCAGCGCCCCGGTAAAAAACATTCAGTACTTC,CASSAPVKNIQYF